A selection of T cell receptor beta chains follows, all from one sample in a study of human T cells and chemical hapten exposure. In TCRdb, the RACE reads were re-called with MiXCR into one record per CDR3 protein. The data show roughly 98,000 distinct CDR3 sequences, 12% seen once. The sample in question was whole blood, obtained in connection with sensitization to the hapten diphenylcyclopropenone (DPC). The receptors stem from a middle-aged woman with alopecia areata. Some clones in this sample may be carry-over from other donors' samples. Both conserved end residues are part of each CDR3. A D gene is named only where the DNA matches it firmly. The size of a clone is reported for some rows only, either as once, few or many, or as a class for expanded clones.

J | size | D | V | DNA | CDR3
TRBJ2-3 | few | TRBD2 | TRBV6-6 | TGTGCCAGCAGACCGGGACTAGCGGGAGATACGCAGTATTTT | CASRPGLAGDTQYF
TRBJ2-5 | . | . | TRBV7-2 | TGTGCCAGCAGCTTACAGGGCCAGGAGACCCAGTACTTC | CASSLQGQETQYF
TRBJ2-3 | . | TRBD2 | TRBV20-1 | TGCAGTGCACGCCTAGGACTAGCGGGGGGAAATACGCAGTATTTT | CSARLGLAGGNTQYF
TRBJ2-7 | few | . | TRBV7-9 | TGTGCCAGCAGCTATACCCAGAGCTACGAGCAGTACTTC | CASSYTQSYEQYF
TRBJ2-2 | many | . | TRBV7-3 | TGTGCCAGCAGCTTAACAGGCGCGACACCGAACACCGGGGAGCTGTTTTTT | CASSLTGATPNTGELFF
TRBJ2-5 | few | . | TRBV24-1 | TGTGCCACCAGTGACCAGGGCCAAGAGACCCAGTACTTC | CATSDQGQETQYF
TRBJ2-3 | . | TRBD2 | TRBV27 | TGTGCCAGCAGTTTAGAGCCTAGCGGGAGCACAGATACGCAGTATTTT | CASSLEPSGSTDTQYF
TRBJ2-3 | . | TRBD2 | TRBV20-1 | TGCAGTGCTAGAGGCCCCCTGACTAGCGGGAGTTTGAATACGCAGTATTTT | CSARGPLTSGSLNTQYF
TRBJ2-7 | many | TRBD2 | TRBV5-6 | TGTGCCAGCAGCTTGGTGAGGCTAGCGGGCATTGGGGGCCACGAGCAGTACTTC | CASSLVRLAGIGGHEQYF
TRBJ2-2 | few | TRBD1 | TRBV6-2/TRBV6-3 | TGTGCCAGCAGTTACTCCCACAGGGGGAACACCGGGGAGCTGTTTTTT | CASSYSHRGNTGELFF
TRBJ2-1 | . | . | TRBV5-6 | TGTGCCAGCAGCTTGGGTACAGGGACTTCCTACAATGAGCAGTTCTTC | CASSLGTGTSYNEQFF
TRBJ2-5 | . | . | TRBV29-1 | TGCAGCGTTGACGGAGGGTTAGAAGGAGAGACCCAGTACTTC | CSVDGGLEGETQYF
TRBJ1-5 | many | . | TRBV7-8 | TGTGCCAGCAGCTTCGGGCCGCGCAATCAGCCCCAGCATTTT | CASSFGPRNQPQHF
TRBJ2-1 | many | . | TRBV27 | TGTGCCAGCGGATTACAAGCGTTGAGCTCCTACAATGAGCAGTTCTTC | CASGLQALSSYNEQFF
TRBJ1-5 | . | TRBD1 | TRBV5-6 | TGTGCCAGCAGCCCGGGGACAGAAAATCAGCCCCAGCATTTT | CASSPGTENQPQHF
TRBJ1-4 | many | TRBD1 | TRBV20-1 | TGCAGTGCCCCGGACAGGAGGGCTAATGAAAAACTGTTTTTT | CSAPDRRANEKLFF
TRBJ1-5 | . | TRBD1 | TRBV19 | TGTGCCAGTAGCGAGACAGGGTTCGAGCCCCAGCATTTT | CASSETGFEPQHF
TRBJ1-3 | few | TRBD1 | TRBV28 | TGTGCCAGCAGTTCGCCTTCGGGACAGCCTGGAAACACCATATATTTT | CASSSPSGQPGNTIYF
TRBJ2-3 | . | TRBD2 | TRBV7-9 | TGTGCCAGCAGCTCCTCACTAGCGACACAAAAAGATACGCAGTATTTT | CASSSSLATQKDTQYF
TRBJ2-1 | . | . | TRBV21-1 | TGTGCCAGCAGCCCCCCCTTTCCCCGGGACATCGTTTACAATGAGCAGTTCTTC | CASSPPFPRDIVYNEQFF
TRBJ2-5 | few | TRBD2 | TRBV6-6 | TGTGCCAGCAGAGTCGGGGGGGGAGAGACCCAGTACTTC | CASRVGGGETQYF
TRBJ2-7 | many | TRBD2 | TRBV20-1 | TGCAGTGCTAGAGATACCCTAGCGGGAAGGTACGAGCAGTACTTC | CSARDTLAGRYEQYF
TRBJ2-7 | few | . | TRBV20-1 | TGCAGTGCTAGAGGGGGGAGCGGATCCTACGAGCAGTACTTC | CSARGGSGSYEQYF
TRBJ2-7 | . | TRBD2 | TRBV12-3/TRBV12-4 | TGTGCCAGCAGTTTAGGCGCTAGCGGGGGTGGCTACGAGCAGTACTTC | CASSLGASGGGYEQYF
TRBJ1-1 | many | . | TRBV30 | TGTGCCTGGAGCCCTGGGTATTCGGGCACTGAAGCTTTCTTT | CAWSPGYSGTEAFF
TRBJ1-5 | few | TRBD1 | TRBV7-9 | TGTGCCAGCAGCTTAGGGGCCGCAGGGGGCCTAAGGGAGAGTCAGCCCCAGCATTTT | CASSLGAAGGLRESQPQHF
TRBJ2-7 | . | . | TRBV19 | TGTGCCAGTAGTGCACGACAGGCCACCTACGAGCAGTACTTC | CASSARQATYEQYF
TRBJ2-5 | . | . | TRBV7-3 | TGTGCCAGCAGCCCGGGGACGGACCCGAGGGAGACCCAGTACTTC | CASSPGTDPRETQYF
TRBJ2-3 | many | . | TRBV2 | TGTGCCAGCCAAGGGACCCGGCGGGCAGATACGCAGTATTTT | CASQGTRRADTQYF
TRBJ2-3 | many | . | TRBV7-9 | TGTGCCAGCAGCTTAGTCAGGACTAGCACAGATACGCAGTATTTT | CASSLVRTSTDTQYF
TRBJ1-1 | many | . | TRBV10-3 | TGTGCCGTGGGAGAAGGACAGACGAGCATGAACACTGAAGCTTTCTTT | CAVGEGQTSMNTEAFF
TRBJ2-1 | . | TRBD2 | TRBV29-1 | TGCAGCGTTGCGTTTACTAGCGGGAGGGCCAATGAGCAGTTCTTC | CSVAFTSGRANEQFF
TRBJ2-7 | few | TRBD1 | TRBV23-1 | TGCGCCAGCAGTCAGGGACAGGGGATTGACGAGCAGTACTTC | CASSQGQGIDEQYF